These 25 T cell receptor beta chains came from one sample sequenced in a study of Ad26.COV2.S vaccination and SARS-CoV-2 variants. Described treatment: 19 received Ad26.COV2.S at low or high dose, single or two shots; about five received placebo; per-sample allocation not given. Repertoires come from day 63 after the first vaccine or placebo injection. Here immunoSEQ multiplex PCR was the method, and the copy in TCRdb shows in-frame clones only, minus some. The sample carries about 460,000 clones, nearly 90% recorded once. Specimen: peripheral blood, collected in a trial of Ad26.COV2.S vaccine versus placebo. These receptors were taken from a person between 18 and 59 years old who received the Ad26.COV2.S COVID-19 vaccine or a placebo.

This clone has just one count. The chain is built from TRBV11-2 and TRBJ1-5; D not certain. The V end was cut by 3 bases, the J end by 1 base, with 4 bases between. The CDR3 contains 13 residues. From germline, CDR1 is SGHAT and CDR2 FQNNGV. The CDR3 loop reads CASSFRSNQPQHF. In DNA, the CDR3 is TGTGCCAGCAGCTTCAGGAGCAATCAGCCCCAGCATTTT.

The chain employs TRBV7-9 and TRBJ2-1, with 7 nucleotides matching TRBD2. Germline lookup yields CDR1 SEHNR and CDR2 FQNEAQ (reference sequence). The trim removed 6 bases at V and 14 bases at J, leaving 13 bases unmatched. This CDR3 contains 13 residues. The CDR3 region is CASSRGGRPSEFF. The CDR3 DNA reads TGTGCCAGCAGTAGGGGAGGGCGCCCGTCGGAGTTCTTC. Variable domain in full (rest from reference TRBV7-9 and TRBJ2-1): DTGVSQNPRHKITKRGQNVTFRCDPISEHNRLYWYRQTLGQGPEFLTYFQNEAQLEKSRLLSDRFSAERPKGSFSTLEIQRTEQGDSAMYLCASSRGGRPSEFFGPGTRLTVL.

V is TRBV7-2 and J is TRBJ1-5; no clear D gene. Trimming stripped 5 bases from V and 1 base from J, with 15 bases between. Germline CDR1 and CDR2: SGHTA and FQGNSA. The CDR3 runs to 16 residues. CDR3 region: CASSPDRFRSNQPQHF. CDR3 nucleotides: TGTGCCAGCAGCCCCGACCGCTTTCGAAGCAATCAGCCCCAGCATTTT.

Only one count was recorded for this clone. The chain links TRBV30 to TRBJ1-5; D gene ambiguous. Germline V CDR1 and CDR2: GTSNPN, SVGIG (reference sequence). The length of the CDR3 is 15 residues. V gave up 0 bases and J gave up 4 bases, with 13 bases separating them. CDR3 protein: CAWSVESRPNQPQHF. The CDR3 DNA follows: TGTGCCTGGAGTGTAGAATCTAGGCCTAATCAGCCCCAGCATTTT.

This rearrangement joins TRBV7-6 to TRBJ2-2; possibly TRBD1 for D (5 bases). V lost 2 bases and J 4 bases, leaving 11 bases between the germline ends. The CDR3 totals 15 residues. The germline gives CDR1 SGHVS, CDR2 FNYEAQ. The CDR3 reads CASSLLTGFTGELFF. The CDR3, as DNA: TGTGCCAGCAGCTTACTCACAGGCTTCACCGGGGAGCTGTTTTTT.

This clone was observed a handful of times. The chain joins TRBV19 to TRBJ2-7; perhaps TRBD2 as D (6 bases). Trimming pared 5 bases from V and 3 bases from J, leaving 17 bases between. The CDR3 sequence is 15 residues long. CDR1 and CDR2 (germline): LNHDA, SQIVND (reference sequence). Here the CDR3 DNA reads TGTGCCAGTAGTCCAAATCCGGGGACTCGCTACGAGCAGTACTTC. It codes for CASSPNPGTRYEQYF.

The chain employs TRBV7-9 and TRBJ1-1; D is possibly TRBD1 (6 bases). CDR1 SEHNR and CDR2 FQNEAQ come from the germline V gene (reference sequence). V was pared by 3 bases and J by 5 bases, with 16 bases between. The CDR3 has 15 amino acids. CDR3 bases: TGTGCCAGCAGCTTCGCGCCCGCCCAGGGGACTGAAGCTTTCTTT. This codes for CASSFAPAQGTEAFF.

V and J are TRBV15 and TRBJ1-1, with D possibly matching TRBD1 (5 bases). This CDR3 is built from 18 residues. Germline V gene sequence: CDR1 LNHNV, CDR2 YYDKDF (reference sequence). V was clipped by 1 base and J by 3 bases, with 21 bases between them. The CDR3 DNA follows: TGTGCCACCAGCAGAGCAAGAAAGACAGAAGTAGGGGACACTGAAGCTTTCTTT. Amino acid sequence: CATSRARKTEVGDTEAFF.

The V gene is TRBV7-8, the J gene TRBJ1-6; 7 bases fit TRBD1. This CDR3 spans 14 amino acids. Trimming at V came to 5 bases and at J to 10 bases, leaving 8 bases not matched to a gene. Germline V gene lookup returns CDR1 SGHVS and CDR2 FQNEAQ. In DNA form, the CDR3 reads TGTGCCAGCAGCCCCAGCCTCAGGGGGTCACCCCTCCACTTT. It encodes CASSPSLRGSPLHF. Filled out from reference TRBV7-8 and TRBJ1-6, the complete variable domain reads GAGVSQSPRYKVAKRGQDVALRCDPISGHVSLFWYQQALGQGPEFLTYFQNEAQLDKSGLPSDRFFAERPEGSVSTLKIQRTQQEDSAVYLCASSPSLRGSPLHFGNGTRLTVT.

This clone was observed once. This chain links TRBV25-1 with TRBJ1-1, with D tentatively TRBD1 (5 bases). Trimming took off 0 bases at V and 6 bases at J, with 14 bases between the two ends. The V gene's germline CDR1 is MGHDK and CDR2 SYGVNS. This CDR3 has 15 residues. Here the CDR3 DNA reads TGTGCCAGCAGTGAATATTACGCAGGGAGGGCTGAAGCTTTCTTT. Translating gives CASSEYYAGRAEAFF.

V and J are TRBV30 and TRBJ2-5, with D perhaps TRBD1 (7 bases). CDR1 and CDR2 from the germline V gene are GTSNPN and SVGIG (reference sequence). The CDR3 sequence is 11 residues long. Trimming took off 8 bases at V and 3 bases at J, with 10 bases between the two ends. The CDR3 loop reads CAGGTEETQYF. DNA of the CDR3: TGTGCCGGGGGGACAGAAGAGACCCAGTACTTC.

V and J are TRBV4-2 and TRBJ1-2; tentatively, D is TRBD1 (5 bases). Germline V CDR1 and CDR2: LGHNA, YNFKEQ. This CDR3 region has 14 residues. Trimming removed 0 bases from V and 8 bases from J, with 13 bases in between. The CDR3 here is CASSQDSGGSGYTF. CDR3 sequence (DNA): TGTGCCAGCAGCCAAGATTCGGGGGGGTCGGGCTACACCTTC.

The J gene is TRBJ1-3, the V gene TRBV9; D call uncertain. There are 16 residues in the CDR3. Germline CDR1 and CDR2: SGDLS and YYNGEE. Trimming removed 3 bases from V and 5 bases from J, with 18 bases in between. CDR3 sequence (DNA): TGTGCCAGCAGCGAGACCCCCAGTCCGGGAAGAAACACCATATATTTT. Protein sequence: CASSETPSPGRNTIYF.

On this clone itself: A read error may produce the germline difference seen at one junction end. The CDR3 region is CASSSRGGRGVLF. In nucleotides, the CDR3 is TGTGCCAGCAGCTCAAGAGGTGGCAGGGGCGTTCTCTTT. The V gene is TRBV12-3 or TRBV12-4, the J gene TRBJ2-3, with a possible D match to TRBD1 (6 bases). The CDR3 is 13 residues long.

The rearrangement uses TRBV7-8 and TRBJ1-2; D unresolved. The germline V and J ends were trimmed by 5 bases and 8 bases, with 21 bases remaining between them. Germline V gives CDR1 SGHVS, CDR2 FQNEAQ. This CDR3 spans 15 amino acids. CDR3 in amino acids: CASSPFSEAPRGYTF. The CDR3 DNA reads TGTGCCAGCAGCCCATTTTCTGAGGCCCCCCGGGGCTACACCTTC.

This rearrangement joins TRBV7-9 to TRBJ2-1; D gene uncertain. Trimming stripped 4 bases from V and 4 bases from J, with 11 bases between. This CDR3 is 14 amino acids long. Looked up from germline, CDR1 is SEHNR and CDR2 is FQNEAQ (reference sequence). CDR3 sequence reads: CASSSFGRYNEQFF. CDR3 nucleotide sequence: TGTGCCAGCAGCTCCTTCGGCCGTTACAATGAGCAGTTCTTC.

In DNA form, the CDR3 reads TGTGCCAGTACTGGGGGACAGGGGAACTATGGCTACACCTTC. Its protein is CASTGGQGNYGYTF. This sequence joins TRBV19 and TRBJ1-2, with TRBD1 identical over 10 bases. This CDR3 is 14 amino acids long. Looked up from germline, CDR1 is LNHDA and CDR2 is SQIVND (reference sequence). V trimming: 7 bases; J trimming: 2 bases; junction bases outside the gene matches: 4.

This rearrangement joins TRBV6-2 or TRBV6-3 to TRBJ2-7, with 7 bases lining up with TRBD2. There are 15 residues in the CDR3. J gave up 2 bases and V 6 bases, and 10 bases lay outside the gene matches. Germline CDR1 MNHEY, CDR2 SVGEGT. The CDR3 region has the DNA TGTGCCAGCAGCATCATAGCGGGTAACGCCTACGAGCAGTACTTC. Its translation: CASSIIAGNAYEQYF.

The chain joins TRBV2 to TRBJ2-3; TRBD1 matches at 9 bases. The V segment lost 6 bases and the J segment 6 bases; nucleotides outside the gene matches: 10. The germline V gene has CDR1 SNHLY and CDR2 FYNNEI. The CDR3 extends over 15 amino acids. The CDR3 sequence is CASSDGQGHWDTQYF. The CDR3 DNA sequence: TGTGCCAGCAGCGATGGACAGGGGCATTGGGATACGCAGTATTTT.

The chain combines TRBV7-9 with TRBJ2-7; 9 bases map to TRBD1. Looked up from germline, CDR1 is SEHNR and CDR2 is FQNEAQ (reference sequence). After removal of 5 bases from V and 7 bases from J, the junction contained 6 bases not matched to a gene. The CDR3 has 13 amino acids. CDR3 nucleotides: TGTGCCAGCAGCCGGACAGGGGCGATAGAGCAGTACTTC. It yields the protein CASSRTGAIEQYF.

The chain joins TRBV7-2 to TRBJ2-7; TRBD2 might be the D (5 bases). V was clipped by 7 bases and J by 4 bases, with 20 bases between them. The CDR3 extends over 15 amino acids. Germline values: CDR1 SGHTA, CDR2 FQGNSA. The CDR3 coding sequence is TGTGCCAGCAACCCATCCCCGGGGTACTTGTACGAGCAGTACTTC. This codes for CASNPSPGYLYEQYF.

A few counts support this clone. The V gene is TRBV5-4, the J gene TRBJ1-1, with a possible D match to TRBD1 (5 bases). CDR1 and CDR2 from the germline V gene are SGHNT and YYREEE (reference sequence). The V end was cut by 7 bases, the J end by 6 bases, with 22 bases between. The CDR3 loop spans 15 amino acids. CDR3 sequence reads: CASYDRGEGTPEAFF. The DNA for the CDR3 is TGTGCCAGCTATGATCGGGGCGAGGGTACGCCTGAAGCTTTCTTT.

This chain links TRBV5-1 with TRBJ2-3; D gene uncertain. Germline V gene sequence: CDR1 SGHRS, CDR2 YFSETQ. The ends were cut back, 2 bases at V and 4 bases at J, with 11 bases in the middle. This CDR3 spans 14 amino acids. CDR3 amino acids: CASSFGSPADTQYF. As DNA, the CDR3 is TGCGCCAGCAGCTTTGGATCTCCAGCAGATACGCAGTATTTT.

CDR3 DNA: TGCGCCAGCAGCTCCCAGATCTCGGGGGGCGCAGAGACCCAGTACTTC. Amino acid sequence: CASSSQISGGAETQYF. V gene TRBV5-1 combines with J gene TRBJ2-5, with D possibly TRBD2 on 7 matching bases. This CDR3 has 16 residues. Germline values: CDR1 SGHRS, CDR2 YFSETQ. Deletions cut 3 bases from V and 4 bases from J, with 19 bases between.

The gene calls are TRBV13 and TRBJ1-2, with TRBD1 as a possible D gene (5 bases). Germline V gives CDR1 PRHDT, CDR2 FYEKMQ (reference sequence). Trimming pared 4 bases from V and 3 bases from J, leaving 12 bases between. The CDR3 loop spans 14 amino acids. The CDR3 loop reads CASSSSRAHYGYTF. As DNA, the CDR3 is TGTGCCAGCAGCTCGTCCAGGGCCCACTATGGCTACACCTTC. The variable domain in full, with the rest retrieved from reference TRBV13 and TRBJ1-2, is AAGVIQSPRHLIKEKRETATLKCYPIPRHDTVYWYQQGPGQDPQFLISFYEKMQSDKGSIPDRFSAQQFSDYHSELNMSSLELGDSALYFCASSSSRAHYGYTFGSGTRLTVV.